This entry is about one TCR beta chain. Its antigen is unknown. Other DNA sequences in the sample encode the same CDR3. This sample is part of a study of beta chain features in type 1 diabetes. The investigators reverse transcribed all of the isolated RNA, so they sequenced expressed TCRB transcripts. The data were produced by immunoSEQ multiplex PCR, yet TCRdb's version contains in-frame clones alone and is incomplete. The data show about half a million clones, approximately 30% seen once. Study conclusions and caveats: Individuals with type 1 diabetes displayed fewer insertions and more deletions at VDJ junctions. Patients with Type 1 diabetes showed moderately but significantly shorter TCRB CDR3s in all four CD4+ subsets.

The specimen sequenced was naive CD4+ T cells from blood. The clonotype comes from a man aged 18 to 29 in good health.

The CDR3 protein is CASSVGVGELFF. CDR3 bases: TGTGCCAGCAGCGTAGGTGTCGGGGAGCTGTTTTTT. The chain has TRBV9 and TRBJ2-2; D ambiguous. The V end was cut by 0 bases, the J end by 7 bases, with 4 bases between. The germline V gene has CDR1 SGDLS and CDR2 YYNGEE. The length of the CDR3 is 12 residues. The full variable domain, in which reference TRBV9 and TRBJ2-2 provide the parts outside the CDR3, is DSGVTQTPKHLITATGQRVTLRCSPRSGDLSVYWYQQSLDQGLQFLIQYYNGEERAKGNILERFSAQQFPDLHSELNLSSLELGDSALYFCASSVGVGELFFGEGSRLTVL.